Listed below are T cell receptor beta chains from one sample, sequenced in a study of identical twins. TCRdb re-derived calls from the 5' RACE reads in MiXCR, one entry per CDR3 protein. The profile shows 200,000 to 250,000 distinct CDR3 sequences, about 10% of them singletons. Sequences were obtained from memory T cells sorted from blood. All receptors derive from a man aged 45 to 65 in good health. The CDR3 runs from the conserved cysteine through the conserved F or W.

>TRBV6-2/TRBV6-3|TRBJ2-7
CASRRPGTVAYEQYF
>TRBV11-2|TRBJ2-6
CASSSKAGTGANVLTF
>TRBV20-1|TRBJ2-3
CSASSGSPTDTQYF
>TRBV5-1|TRBJ2-2
CASSLALLAGGPTGELFF
>TRBV20-1|TRBJ2-5
CSARAGAETQYF
>TRBV12-3/TRBV12-4|TRBJ1-1
CASSRDRGNTEAFF
>TRBV5-1|TRBJ2-1
CASSLRTASYNEQFF
>TRBV2|TRBJ1-1
CASSEAQLTTEAFF
>TRBV7-2|TRBJ1-6
CASSLSRTRNNSPLHF
>TRBV7-2|TRBJ1-4
CASSPRGGPTNEKLFF
>TRBV12-3/TRBV12-4|TRBJ2-7
CASSRRRDRGGYSYEQYF
>TRBV10-3|TRBJ2-5
CAIKGQGAGIGQETQYF
>TRBV7-2|TRBJ2-5
CASSLRSGGRGETQYF
>TRBV4-3|TRBJ2-7
CASSRRTGGGYEQYF
>TRBV28|TRBJ1-6
CASSRPGPGLSLPVSPLHF
>TRBV4-3|TRBJ2-7
CASSQGPGNYEQYF
>TRBV12-3/TRBV12-4|TRBJ2-7
CASSSLEHEQYF
>TRBV27|TRBJ1-5
CASSPSGTERNQPQHF
>TRBV6-6|TRBJ2-1
CASRGSGNEQFF
>TRBV4-3|TRBJ2-6
CASSQGRPDSGANVLTF
>TRBV7-9|TRBJ1-1
CASKKGGTEAFF
>TRBV7-8|TRBJ2-3
CASSLDGATSTDTQYF
>TRBV6-9|TRBJ1-4
CASSVSVGQGVTNEKLFF
>TRBV4-3|TRBJ2-2
CASSQETSGRWANTGELFF
>TRBV5-6|TRBJ1-1
CASSYLGQSKAFF
>TRBV3-1|TRBJ1-1
CASSYRTGDEAFF
>TRBV14|TRBJ2-7
CASSPGQFAHEQYF
>TRBV20-1|TRBJ2-7
CSAIYRGGNSYEQYF
>TRBV5-1|TRBJ2-1
CASSLYSDEQFF
>TRBV10-3|TRBJ2-1
CAIGELVLNEQFF
>TRBV20-1|TRBJ1-1
CSARSGTGNTEAFF
>TRBV12-3/TRBV12-4|TRBJ1-1
CASSRRQGPSGTEAFF
>TRBV7-3|TRBJ2-1
CASSLMGTERYNEQFF
>TRBV5-1|TRBJ1-2
CASRTGTGDYGYTF
>TRBV7-2|TRBJ2-7
CASSLQSYDFYEQYF
>TRBV7-2|TRBJ2-1
CASSFGTSGGNEQFF
>TRBV5-4|TRBJ2-1
CASSSAPGTVYNEQFF
>TRBV4-2|TRBJ1-1
CASSQEVVAGANTEAFF
>TRBV7-2|TRBJ2-1
CASSLVPGYNEQFF
>TRBV5-6|TRBJ2-1
CASSIIDRVYEQFF
>TRBV20-1|TRBJ2-5
CSAPQPGGLAGQETQYF
>TRBV25-1|TRBJ2-7
CASARAGSEQYF
>TRBV12-3/TRBV12-4|TRBJ2-7
CASSLGTQGTDEQYF
>TRBV5-6|TRBJ2-7
CASSLVQGAIYEQYF
>TRBV5-6|TRBJ1-4
CASSLWDRGVEKLFF
>TRBV28|TRBJ1-5
CASSWGRAQPQHF
>TRBV27|TRBJ2-3
CASSLGTTPTSTDTQYF
>TRBV5-8|TRBJ1-1
CASSQIYRVPEAFF